This entry concerns a single T cell receptor beta chain. This specimen comes from a study of T cell changes during pregnancy in multiple sclerosis. Here immunoSEQ multiplex PCR was the method, and the copy in TCRdb shows in-frame clones only, minus some. The table lists about 33,000 clones, 90% of them singletons. The CDR3 is made up of 15 amino acids. Trimming at V came to 5 bases and at J to 1 base, leaving 5 bases not matched to a gene. From germline, CDR1 is SGHNT and CDR2 YENEEA. The specimen comprised CD4+ T cells from peripheral blood mononuclear cells, sampled in the second trimester of pregnancy. This TCR came from a female donor in good health, enrolled as a control in a pregnancy study. V gene TRBV11-3 combines with J gene TRBJ2-1; TRBD1 matches 7 bases. Written as DNA, the CDR3 is TGTGCCAGCAGCCCCCGGGACAGTTCCTACAATGAGCAGTTCTTC. The encoded protein is CASSPRDSSYNEQFF.